This T cell receptor (beta chain) was sequenced for a study of T cell clones after liver transplantation. Sequencing was performed with immunoSEQ multiplex PCR; in TCRdb, only in-frame clones are kept and a portion is missing. The sample yields some 34,000 clones, around 94% seen once. CDR1 and CDR2 (germline): MGHRA, YSYEKL. The CDR3 loop spans 15 amino acids. V was pared by 1 base and J by 2 bases, with 8 bases between. The sequence came from a human patient who received a liver transplant. These T cells may partly come from the graft donor. V and J are TRBV4-1 and TRBJ2-2; no clear D. The sample here was CD8+ T cells from blood, taken 12 months after liver transplant. CDR3 amino acids: CASSQVLVNTGELFF. Here the CDR3 DNA reads TGCGCCAGCAGCCAAGTCTTAGTAAACACCGGGGAGCTGTTTTTT.